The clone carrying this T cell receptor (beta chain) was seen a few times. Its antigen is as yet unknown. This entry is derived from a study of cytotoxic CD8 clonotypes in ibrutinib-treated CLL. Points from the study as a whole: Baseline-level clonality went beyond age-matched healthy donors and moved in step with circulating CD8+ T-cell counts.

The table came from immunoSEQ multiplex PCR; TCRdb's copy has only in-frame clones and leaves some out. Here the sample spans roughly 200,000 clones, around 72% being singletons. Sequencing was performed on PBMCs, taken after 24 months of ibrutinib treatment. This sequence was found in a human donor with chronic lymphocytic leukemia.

The CDR3 sequence: CASSIAGVHNEQFF. In nucleotides, the CDR3 is TGTGCCAGCTCCATAGCGGGAGTTCATAATGAGCAGTTCTTC. The chain combines TRBV7-6 with TRBJ2-1; 9 positions match TRBD2. CDR3 length: 14 residues. Germline V lookup: CDR1 SGHVS, CDR2 FNYEAQ. Trimming cost V 8 bases and J 7 bases; bases outside gene matches: 9.